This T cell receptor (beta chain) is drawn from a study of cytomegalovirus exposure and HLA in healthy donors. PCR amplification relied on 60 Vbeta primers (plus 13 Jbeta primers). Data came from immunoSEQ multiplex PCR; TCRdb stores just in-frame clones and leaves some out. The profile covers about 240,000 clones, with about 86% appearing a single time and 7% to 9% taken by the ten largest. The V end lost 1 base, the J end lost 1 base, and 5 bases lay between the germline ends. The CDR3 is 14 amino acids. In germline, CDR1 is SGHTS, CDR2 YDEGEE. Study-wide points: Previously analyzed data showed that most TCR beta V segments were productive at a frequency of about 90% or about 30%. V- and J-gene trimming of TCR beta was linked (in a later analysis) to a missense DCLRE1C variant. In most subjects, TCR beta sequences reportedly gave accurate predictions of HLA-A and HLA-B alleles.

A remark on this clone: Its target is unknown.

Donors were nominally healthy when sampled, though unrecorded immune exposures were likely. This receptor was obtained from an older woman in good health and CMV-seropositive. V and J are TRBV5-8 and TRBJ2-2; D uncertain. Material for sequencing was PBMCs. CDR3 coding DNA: TGTGCCAGCAGCTTGTGGCAGAACACCGGGGAGCTGTTTTTT. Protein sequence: CASSLWQNTGELFF.